These T cell receptor beta chains were read from a single sample in a study of blood T cell repertoires in COVID-19. Method: immunoSEQ multiplex PCR; TCRdb's copy keeps in-frame clones and lacks some. In the table there are about 110,000 clones, 69% of which are singletons. The source material was peripheral blood. These receptor sequences come from a man older than 75 with acute or convalescent COVID-19. The conserved cysteine and the conserved F or W are not part of the CDR3 here.

V,J,CDR3
TRBV10-3,TRBJ2-2,AGGSTGELF
TRBV29-1,TRBJ2-2,SAQNTGELF
TRBV2,TRBJ2-2,ASSGGLGGGELF
TRBV13,TRBJ1-3,ASSFGRGSGNTIY
TRBV5-6,TRBJ2-3,ASSLAGGMADTQY
TRBV19,TRBJ2-2,ASSNYRPGELF
TRBV7-6,TRBJ2-1,ASSSSGTPVKEQF
TRBV10-3,TRBJ1-4,AAGGGQGNEKLF
TRBV28,TRBJ2-4,ASRQGLDIQY
TRBV28,TRBJ2-1,ASSLPLARYNEQF
TRBV6-6,TRBJ2-7,ASSYSATGSSYEQY
TRBV7-9,TRBJ2-5,ASSLDVSSRYQETQY
TRBV4-3,TRBJ2-7,ASSPAGVSYEQY
TRBV29-1,TRBJ2-1,SVDTSGSDEQF
TRBV3-1/TRBV3-2,TRBJ2-7,ASSQRLVRSYEQY
TRBV5-6,TRBJ2-5,ASSTASDQETQY
TRBV7-8,TRBJ2-7,ASSFRQGGYSEQY
TRBV5-4,TRBJ2-2,ASSHPGAPGELF
TRBV9,TRBJ2-1,ASSVDRTGGINEQF
TRBV12-3/TRBV12-4,TRBJ2-7,ASSLGQGYEQY
TRBV7-3,TRBJ2-2,ASSLAGTTNTGELF
TRBV4-1,TRBJ1-1,ASSPPPGVMNTEAF
TRBV18,TRBJ2-1,ASSPAGIQNNEQF